This record looks at one T cell receptor beta chain sequence and its context. This entry belongs to a study of blood T cells in healthy people across ages. V lost 6 bases to trimming and J lost 5 bases, with 17 bases between them. The CDR3 spans 14 residues. Germline values: CDR1 SQVTM, CDR2 ANQGSEA. A second PCR of 7 to 11 cycles used a sample-barcoded 5' primer and a J-beta primer mix. From each sample, at least 3 million paired-end reads containing CDR3 were obtained. MiXCR, run by TCRdb on the 5' RACE reads, gives a single entry per CDR3 protein. The table includes 700,000 to 900,000 distinct CDR3 sequences, 53% detected once.

The chain is built from TRBV29-1 and TRBJ2-1; TRBD2 is a possible D gene (5 bases). The clonotype comes from an elderly man in good health. The material sequenced was blood. In DNA, the CDR3 is TGCAGCGTGGCGGGTGCAGACCGAAACAATGAGCAGTTCTTC. It codes for CSVAGADRNNEQFF.